The clone carrying this T cell receptor (beta chain) showed up just once. Its antigen is currently unknown. The entry originates in a study of cytomegalovirus exposure and HLA in healthy donors. The germline CDR1 and CDR2 sequences are LNHDA and SQIVND (reference sequence). This CDR3 has 13 amino acids. A multiplex PCR was run with 60 Vbeta primers and 13 Jbeta primers. Sequencing used immunoSEQ multiplex PCR; TCRdb keeps in-frame clones, though not all of them. The sample includes some 130,000 clones, around 77% of them seen just once. The CMV serostatus of this donor was not recorded. General study points: Cytomegalovirus status was reportedly diagnosed by the classifier with high sensitivity and specificity. Reportedly, a later analysis found an Asian-associated ancestry cluster had fewer N-insertions than the roughly 700-donor mean.

Sequences were obtained from PBMCs. The clonotype comes from a man younger than 40 in good health. This chain links TRBV19 with TRBJ2-7; 9 bases match TRBD2. This chain's CDR3 is CASGGNLVYEQYF. The DNA for the CDR3 is TGTGCGAGCGGGGGGAACTTAGTCTACGAGCAGTACTTC.